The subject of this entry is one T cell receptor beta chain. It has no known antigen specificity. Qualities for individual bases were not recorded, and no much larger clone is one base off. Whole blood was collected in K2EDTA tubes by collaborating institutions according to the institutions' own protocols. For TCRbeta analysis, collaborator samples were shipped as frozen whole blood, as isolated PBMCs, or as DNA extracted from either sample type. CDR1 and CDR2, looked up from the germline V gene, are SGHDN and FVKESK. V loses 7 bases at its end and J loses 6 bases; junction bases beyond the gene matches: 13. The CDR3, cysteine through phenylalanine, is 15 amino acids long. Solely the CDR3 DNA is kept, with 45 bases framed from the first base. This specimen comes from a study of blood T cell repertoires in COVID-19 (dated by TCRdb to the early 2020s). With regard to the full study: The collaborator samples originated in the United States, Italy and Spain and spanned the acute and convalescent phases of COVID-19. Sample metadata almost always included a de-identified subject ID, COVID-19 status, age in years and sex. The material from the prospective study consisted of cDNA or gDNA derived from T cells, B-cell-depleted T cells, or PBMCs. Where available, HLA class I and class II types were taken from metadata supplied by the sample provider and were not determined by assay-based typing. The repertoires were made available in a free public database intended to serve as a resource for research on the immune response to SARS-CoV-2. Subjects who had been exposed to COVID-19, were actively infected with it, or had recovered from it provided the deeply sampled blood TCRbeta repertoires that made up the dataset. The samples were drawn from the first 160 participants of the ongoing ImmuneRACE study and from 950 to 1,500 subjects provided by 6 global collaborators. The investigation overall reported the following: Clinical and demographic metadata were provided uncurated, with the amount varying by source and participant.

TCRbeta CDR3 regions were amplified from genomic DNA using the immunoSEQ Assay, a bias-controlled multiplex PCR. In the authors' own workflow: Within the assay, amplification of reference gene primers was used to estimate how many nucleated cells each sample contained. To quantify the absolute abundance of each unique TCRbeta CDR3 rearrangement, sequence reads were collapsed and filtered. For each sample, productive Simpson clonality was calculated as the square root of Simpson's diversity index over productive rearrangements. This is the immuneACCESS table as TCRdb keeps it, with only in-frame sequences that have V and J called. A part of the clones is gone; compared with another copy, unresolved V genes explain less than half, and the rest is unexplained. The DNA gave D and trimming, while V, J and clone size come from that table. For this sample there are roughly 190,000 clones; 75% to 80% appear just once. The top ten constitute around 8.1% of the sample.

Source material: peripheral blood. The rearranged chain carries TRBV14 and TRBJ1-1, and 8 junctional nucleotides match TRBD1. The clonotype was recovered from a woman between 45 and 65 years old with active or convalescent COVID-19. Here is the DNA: TGTGCCAGCAACTCTGCGGACAGGGCATTTTCTGAAGCTTTCTTT. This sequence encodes CASNSADRAFSEAFF.